The 18 T cell receptor beta chains presented below share a single source sample, sequenced in a study of T-cell reconstitution after alpha-beta-depleted transplantation in children. Unique molecular identifiers featured in how the TCRbeta library was prepared. TCRdb re-called the PCR reads through MiXCR, storing one row per CDR3 protein. The table shows a few hundred thousand distinct CDR3 sequences, with about a quarter occurring only once. The source material was PBMCs, sampled before TCRalphabeta/CD19-depleted stem cell transplant. The receptor source for this set is a boy in the first two years of life with Wiskott-Aldrich syndrome, due to receive a stem cell transplant.

This chain uses TRBV20-1 with TRBJ2-1; D gene uncertain. CDR3 length: 13 amino acids. V was pared by 1 base and J by 7 bases, with 11 bases between. CDR1 is DFQATT and CDR2 is SNEGSKA in the germline V gene (reference sequence). CDR3 nucleotides: TGCAGTGCTAGAGGTACTACTGGGAATGAGCAGTTCTTC. Amino acids: CSARGTTGNEQFF.

The CDR3 nucleotides are TGCGCCAGCGTGAGTGGACTGACGAACACCGGGGAGCTGTTTTTT. Encoded protein: CASVSGLTNTGELFF. The chain is built from TRBV10-2 and TRBJ2-2; possibly TRBD2 for D (5 bases). This CDR3 has 15 residues. Looked up from germline, CDR1 is WSHSY and CDR2 is SAAADI. V was pared by 8 bases and J by 0 bases, with 13 bases between.

V gene TRBV20-1 combines with J gene TRBJ1-4; D may be TRBD1 (6 bases). CDR3 size: 13 residues. V lost 7 bases and J lost 12, with 21 bases in between. Germline V gene lookup returns CDR1 DFQATT and CDR2 SNEGSKA (reference sequence). CDR3 sequence: CSGRQVEFQELFF. The CDR3 DNA is TGCAGTGGGAGACAGGTCGAATTTCAAGAACTGTTTTTT.

The chain is built from TRBV5-1 and TRBJ2-5; D unresolved. V was trimmed by 0 bases and J by 0 bases, leaving 9 bases between them. There are 15 residues in the CDR3. Germline lookup yields CDR1 SGHRS and CDR2 YFSETQ. The CDR3 loop is CASSLEGRNQETQYF. The CDR3 nucleotides read TGCGCCAGCAGCTTGGAAGGGCGGAACCAAGAGACCCAGTACTTC.

This clonotype has more than one count but fewer than ten. The chain has TRBV5-1 and TRBJ2-1; TRBD2 agrees at 8 bases. The CDR3 spans 17 residues. CDR1 and CDR2 from the germline V gene are SGHRS and YFSETQ. V gave up 4 bases and J gave up 6 bases; unmatched junction bases: 15. CDR3 loop: CASSTGGCGTCSNEQFF. The CDR3 bases are TGCGCCAGCAGCACGGGGGGGTGCGGGACGTGTTCCAATGAGCAGTTCTTC.

The chain has TRBV20-1 and TRBJ1-3; D uncertain. The CDR3 covers 13 residues. Trimming removed 1 base from V and 4 bases from J, with 8 bases in between. The germline V gene encodes CDR1 DFQATT and CDR2 SNEGSKA (reference sequence). The CDR3 reads CSARASSGNTIYF. The CDR3 DNA sequence: TGCAGTGCTAGAGCGAGTTCGGGAAACACCATATATTTT.

The V gene is TRBV20-1, the J gene TRBJ1-2; D might be TRBD1 (5 bases). Trimming cost V 0 bases and J 1 base, with 15 bases left between them. Looked up from germline, CDR1 is DFQATT and CDR2 is SNEGSKA (reference sequence). This CDR3 is 16 amino acids long. The CDR3 sequence: CSARDRRQHLNYGYTF. CDR3 nucleotide sequence: TGCAGTGCTAGAGATCGCAGACAGCACCTTAACTATGGCTACACCTTC.

This clonotype appeared a few times. The chain links TRBV20-1 to TRBJ1-1; TRBD1 might be the D (5 bases). Germline CDR1 reads DFQATT; CDR2 reads SNEGSKA (reference sequence). The germline V and J ends were trimmed by 6 bases and 1 base, with 15 bases remaining between them. The CDR3 has 14 residues. CDR3 loop: CSAKAPGRNTEAFF. DNA for the CDR3: TGCAGTGCGAAGGCACCGGGACGGAACACTGAAGCTTTCTTT.

This clonotype was counted only a few times. The chain is built from TRBV3-1 and TRBJ1-1, with 12 bases that match TRBD1. The CDR3 length is 16 residues. V shed 3 bases and J 5 bases; nucleotides not matched to a gene: 7. The germline V gene encodes CDR1 LGHDT and CDR2 YNNKEL (reference sequence). The CDR3 reads CASSHWGQGARTEAFF. For the CDR3, the DNA is TGTGCCAGCAGCCATTGGGGACAGGGGGCCAGAACTGAAGCTTTCTTT.

This rearrangement joins TRBV5-1 to TRBJ2-1; maybe TRBD1 (5 bases). Germline V gives CDR1 SGHRS, CDR2 YFSETQ. Trimming took 1 base from V and 2 from J, leaving 13 bases between them. The CDR3 is 16 residues long. CDR3 region: CASSLTRVITYNEQFF. The CDR3 nucleotides are TGCGCCAGCAGCTTGACCAGGGTAATCACCTACAATGAGCAGTTCTTC.

This clonotype showed up just a few times. This chain connects TRBV27 to TRBJ1-5; D call uncertain. V was pared by 7 bases and J by 0 bases, with 13 bases between. CDR3 length: 15 amino acids. Per germline, CDR1 MNHEY and CDR2 SMNVEV (reference sequence). In DNA form, the CDR3 reads TGTGCCAGCACACTCTCGGGTATTAGCAATCAGCCCCAGCATTTT. Translating gives CASTLSGISNQPQHF.

J is TRBJ2-2 and V is TRBV7-2, with no clear D. The CDR3 has 13 residues. Trimming shortened V by 9 bases and J by 1 base, and 9 bases separated the two germline ends. The germline gives CDR1 SGHTA, CDR2 FQGNSA. The DNA for the CDR3 is TGTGCCAGTGCCCGACAGAACACCGGGGAGCTGTTTTTT. Its protein is CASARQNTGELFF.

V usage is TRBV6-5 and J usage is TRBJ2-7, with D possibly being TRBD1 (5 bases). This CDR3 has 11 residues. V dropped 8 bases and J dropped 6 bases, with 11 bases sitting between them. Germline values: CDR1 MNHEY, CDR2 SVGAGI. CDR3 in amino acids: CASARRGEQYF. In nucleotides, the CDR3 is TGTGCCAGCGCCAGAAGGGGCGAGCAGTACTTC.

The sample holds one count of this clonotype. The CDR3 protein is CSARARGLAGVSYF. The CDR3 DNA reads as TGCAGTGCTAGAGCTCGAGGACTAGCGGGAGTGTCGTACTTC. The V and J genes are TRBV20-1 and TRBJ2-7, with 13 bases fitting TRBD2. Germline assignment: CDR1 DFQATT and CDR2 SNEGSKA (reference sequence). CDR3 length: 14 residues. V shed 1 base, J shed 12 bases, and the junction held 9 bases outside the gene matches.

The chain recombines TRBV19 with TRBJ1-1, with 11 bases aligning to TRBD1. The V gene end was trimmed by 6 bases and the J gene end by 1 base; junction bases not matched to a gene: 7. The CDR3 length is 16 residues. Germline lookup yields CDR1 LNHDA and CDR2 SQIVND (reference sequence). CDR3: CASRTTDRGRNTEAFF. CDR3 in DNA: TGTGCCAGTAGAACCACGGACAGGGGGCGGAACACTGAAGCTTTCTTT.

This clonotype was observed a handful of times. The V and J genes are TRBV10-2 and TRBJ2-1; tentative D call: TRBD2 (5 bases). The ends were cut back, 6 bases at V and 0 bases at J, with 9 bases in the middle. There are 14 residues in the CDR3. Germline CDR1 WSHSY, CDR2 SAAADI. CDR3 loop: CASREVSSYNEQFF. The CDR3, as DNA: TGCGCCAGCAGGGAGGTTAGCTCCTACAATGAGCAGTTCTTC.

The chain joins TRBV10-1 to TRBJ2-7; D possibly corresponds to TRBD2 (7 bases). The CDR3 loop spans 15 amino acids. CDR1 WNHNN and CDR2 SYGVQD come from the germline V gene (reference sequence). The V and J ends lost 2 bases and 2 bases respectively, with 13 bases between them. In nucleotides, the CDR3 is TGCGCCAGCAGTGAGGCGGCCGGGGGGCCCTACGAGCAGTACTTC. Its protein is CASSEAAGGPYEQYF.

The chain couples TRBV7-9 to TRBJ1-2; D not resolved. Trimming removed 1 base at V and 4 bases at J, with 13 bases between. This CDR3 is built from 15 residues. The germline V gene encodes CDR1 SEHNR and CDR2 FQNEAQ (reference sequence). The CDR3 region has the DNA TGTGCCAGCAGCTTAGAAAGGGTCAGTGGCTATGGCTACACCTTC. This gives the protein CASSLERVSGYGYTF.